A single sample gave rise to the 3 T cell receptor beta chains below, sequenced in a study of vaccination and CD4 T cells after COVID-19. Oncomine TCR Beta short-read sequencing was applied to DNA from cultured CD4+ T cells. TCRdb ran MiXCR on the PCR reads and lists one entry per CDR3 protein. The sample lists 20,000 to 30,000 distinct CDR3 sequences, around 69% seen once, with roughly 20% in the top ten. The treatment was: approximately 10-day PBMC culture with coronavirus spike peptide pools or control peptides (ViraFEST assay). These receptors lack a known antigen. The specimen comprised CD4+ T cells from blood, cultured in vitro, sampled after SARS-CoV-2 vaccination. The receptors stem from a human donor who received a COVID-19 vaccine.

The gene calls are TRBV28 and TRBJ1-2; TRBD1 is a possible D gene (5 bases). V was cut by 6 bases and J by 3 bases, with 11 bases left in between. Germline V gene data show CDR1 as MDHEN and CDR2 as SYDVKM. The CDR3 covers 13 residues. In DNA, the CDR3 is TGTGCCAGCAGCCCTATACAGGACTATGGCTACACCTTC. Its protein is CASSPIQDYGYTF.

This rearrangement joins TRBV5-4 to TRBJ2-3, with D tentatively TRBD1 or TRBD2 (5 bases each). Looked up from germline, CDR1 is SGHNT and CDR2 is YYREEE (reference sequence). V lost 6 bases to trimming and J lost 2 bases, with 19 bases between them. The CDR3 is made up of 16 amino acids. CDR3 bases: TGTGCCAGCACCTTACAACCGGGACCTCCCACAGATACGCAGTATTTT. Its translation: CASTLQPGPPTDTQYF.

The chain links TRBV5-1 to TRBJ2-3; no clear D. Germline CDR1 reads SGHRS; CDR2 reads YFSETQ. This CDR3 has 13 amino acids. V dropped 1 base and J dropped 2 bases, with 5 bases sitting between them. The CDR3, as DNA: TGCGCCAGCAGCTTGCAGGCCACAGATACGCAGTATTTT. It is translated as CASSLQATDTQYF.